This T cell receptor beta chain emerged from a study of neurological immune-mediated disorders. CDR1 is DFQATT, CDR2 SNEGSKA, per germline (reference sequence). Deletions cut 3 bases from V and 2 bases from J, with 8 bases between. This CDR3 comprises 14 residues. This clonotype has at least ten counts. TCRdb re-called the 5' RACE reads through MiXCR, storing one row per CDR3 protein. The sample contains 55,000 to 70,000 distinct CDR3 sequences, roughly 4.8% of which appear only once. The source is a woman between 50 and 59 years old with multiple sclerosis. The J gene is TRBJ2-6, the V gene TRBV20-1; D may be TRBD1 (6 bases). The sequenced material came from PBMCs. The CDR3 DNA reads TGCAGTGCTAGCCCAGGGGCTGGGGCCAACGTCCTGACTTTC. Amino acids: CSASPGAGANVLTF.